This TCR beta chain is drawn from a study of blood T cell repertoires in COVID-19. Across the study: Samples of COVID-19 (acute and convalescent) were obtained from the United States, Italy and Spain. The analysed material was cDNA or gDNA that came from T cells, B-cell-depleted T cells, or PBMCs.

The CDR3 runs 14 residues. Trimming removed 1 base from V and 1 base from J, with 7 bases in between. Per germline, CDR1 SEHNR and CDR2 FQNEAQ (reference sequence). Concerning this clone: The same CDR3 can be traced to other DNA sequences in this sample.

Methods used by the authors: Estimation of nucleated cell counts relied on the amplification of reference gene primers. TCRdb keeps only in-frame clones here, not all; method: immunoSEQ multiplex PCR. That table gives V, J and clone size, and the DNA gave D and trimming. This table has hundreds of thousands of clones, 80% to 90% appearing once. The rearrangement joins TRBV7-9 to TRBJ1-1; D ambiguous. This TCR was sampled from a woman between 65 and 79 years old with COVID-19, enrolled during active disease. Sequenced sample: peripheral blood. CDR3 sequence reads: CASSLGSTNTEAFF. The CDR3, as DNA: TGTGCCAGCAGCTTAGGGAGTACGAACACTGAAGCTTTCTTT.